This T cell receptor beta chain was found in a study of cytomegalovirus exposure and HLA in healthy donors. The PCR used 60 Vbeta and 13 Jbeta primers. Repertoires were generated with immunoSEQ multiplex PCR, while TCRdb's copy carries only in-frame clones and drops some. The table shows about 160,000 clones, with 79% occurring only once. This clone was observed a single time. Its antigen remains unknown. CDR1 is MDHEN and CDR2 is SYDVKM in the germline V gene. Trimming took off 3 bases at V and 5 bases at J, with 7 bases between the two ends. This CDR3 contains 13 residues. Whole-study results and caveats: Some V segments, including TRBV6-2 and TRBV6-3, were excluded as indistinguishable. A previous analysis found most TCR beta V segments productive roughly 87% or roughly 30% of the time.

The sequence was obtained from a human donor in good health. V gene TRBV28 combines with J gene TRBJ2-2; D gene uncertain. Sequencing was carried out using PBMCs. This CDR3 is CASSFTATGELFF. The CDR3, as DNA: TGTGCCAGCAGTTTTACAGCAACCGGGGAGCTGTTTTTT.